The 12 T cell receptor beta chains in this list originate from one sample, sequenced in a study of T cells after yellow fever vaccination. TCRdb recomputed calls from the 5' RACE reads with MiXCR, one row per CDR3 protein. Of approximately 150,000 distinct CDR3 sequences in the sample, approximately 9.9% are singletons; the top ten hold about a third. The sample was CD8+ T cells sorted from PBMCs, taken 45 days after the yellow fever booster vaccination. These receptors were taken from a man in his late teens or twenties who received the YFV17D yellow fever vaccine.

Only a few counts were recorded for this clonotype. The chain is built from TRBV4-2 and TRBJ2-4, with 10 bases fitting TRBD2. The V segment lost 2 bases and the J segment 1 base; nucleotides outside the gene matches: 5. This CDR3 is 17 amino acids long. Germline CDR1 and CDR2: LGHNA and YNFKEQ. The CDR3 sequence is CASSQTGTSAAKNIQYF. The CDR3 DNA sequence: TGTGCCAGCAGCCAAACCGGGACTAGCGCTGCCAAAAACATTCAGTACTTC.

The chain has TRBV4-1 and TRBJ2-1, with 12 bases that match TRBD2. From germline, CDR1 is MGHRA and CDR2 YSYEKL. Unmatched junction bases numbered 7, after V lost 4 bases and J lost 9 bases. The CDR3 is made up of 15 amino acids. CDR3 region: CASSPLAGGRVEQFF. In DNA, the CDR3 is TGCGCCAGCAGCCCTCTAGCGGGGGGGCGAGTTGAGCAGTTCTTC.

This clonotype has just a few counts. The J gene is TRBJ1-2, the V gene TRBV19; weak D call: TRBD1 (5 bases). CDR3 length: 14 residues. Trimming removed 6 bases at V and 5 bases at J, with 16 bases between. Per the germline V gene, CDR1 is LNHDA and CDR2 is SQIVND (reference sequence). CDR3 DNA sequence: TGTGCCAGTAGGCCATACCAGGGATATTATGGCTACACCTTC. Its translation: CASRPYQGYYGYTF. The full variable domain, its missing parts supplied by reference TRBV19 and TRBJ1-2, is DGGITQSPKYLFRKEGQNVTLSCEQNLNHDAMYWYRQDPGQGLRLIYYSQIVNDFQKGDIAEGYSVSREKKESFPLTVTSAQKNPTAFYLCASRPYQGYYGYTFGSGTRLTVV.

The chain employs TRBV19 and TRBJ2-1, with 8 bases fitting TRBD2. Germline CDR1 and CDR2: LNHDA and SQIVND (reference sequence). The CDR3 runs 14 residues. V was pared by 9 bases and J by 9 bases, with 13 bases of the junction left unmatched. The CDR3 loop is CASAFRGGHPEQFF. The CDR3 nucleotides read TGTGCCAGCGCATTCCGGGGGGGGCATCCTGAGCAGTTCTTC.

The gene calls are TRBV30 and TRBJ2-6; D perhaps matches TRBD1 (5 bases). In germline, CDR1 is GTSNPN, CDR2 SVGIG (reference sequence). The CDR3 extends over 13 amino acids. With 5 bases removed from V and 0 bases from J, the gap between germline ends came to 5 bases. The CDR3 protein is CAWDSSGANVLTF. DNA for the CDR3: TGTGCCTGGGACAGCTCTGGGGCCAACGTCCTGACTTTC.

The table lists this clonotype with many counts. The CDR3 DNA follows: TGCAGCGTTTCGGGGACTAGCGGGGGTTCCACCGGGGAGCTGTTTTTT. Protein: CSVSGTSGGSTGELFF. V gene TRBV29-1 combines with J gene TRBJ2-2, with 14 bases aligning to TRBD2. V was pared by 5 bases and J by 4 bases, with 6 bases of the junction left unmatched. The V gene's germline CDR1 is SQVTM and CDR2 ANQGSEA. This CDR3 spans 16 amino acids.

This clonotype has a handful of counts. The chain has TRBV6-7 and TRBJ1-6, with D possibly TRBD1 on 5 matching bases. TRBV6-7 is classed as an ORF, of uncertain function. V dropped 3 bases and J dropped 9 bases, with 21 bases sitting between them. CDR3 length: 17 amino acids. Here the CDR3 reads CASSYRSVTGGTSPLHF. The CDR3 nucleotides are TGTGCCAGCAGTTATAGATCGGTGACGGGGGGTACTTCACCCCTCCACTTT.

The chain carries TRBV6-2 or TRBV6-3 and TRBJ2-1; the match to TRBD1 covers 10 bases. This CDR3 spans 14 amino acids. V shed 6 bases, J shed 2 bases, and the junction held 1 base outside the gene matches. Germline V lookup: CDR1 MNHEY, CDR2 SVGEGT. As DNA, the CDR3 is TGTGCCAGCAGGACAGGGGGCGCCTACAATGAGCAGTTCTTC. It yields the protein CASRTGGAYNEQFF.

This clonotype was detected a few times. The V call is TRBV20-1, the J call TRBJ1-6, with TRBD1 as a possible D gene (5 bases). Trimming left V 5 bases short and J 10 bases short, with 15 bases between. Germline V gene data show CDR1 as DFQATT and CDR2 as SNEGSKA (reference sequence). CDR3 size: 13 residues. CDR3 sequence (DNA): TGCAGTGCTGCGAGGGGATCTCCGTCACCCCTCCACTTT. It codes for CSAARGSPSPLHF.

This clonotype was seen only a few times. V and J are TRBV7-6 and TRBJ2-7, with D perhaps given as TRBD1 or TRBD2 (5 bases each). Per the germline V gene, CDR1 is SGHVS and CDR2 is FNYEAQ. CDR3 length: 16 residues. V lost 1 base and J lost 0, with 13 bases in between. CDR3 sequence (DNA): TGTGCCAGCAGCTTAGGCTTGGGGGAATACTCCTACGAGCAGTACTTC. Encoded protein: CASSLGLGEYSYEQYF.

This clonotype was seen at least ten times. The genes are TRBV19 and TRBJ2-3; D uncertain. Germline V gene sequence: CDR1 LNHDA, CDR2 SQIVND (reference sequence). Trimming pared 10 bases from V and 0 bases from J, leaving 14 bases between. This CDR3 region has 14 residues. The DNA of the CDR3 is TGTGCCATTGCGACTGAGGATAGCACAGATACGCAGTATTTT. Translating gives CAIATEDSTDTQYF.

In this sample, this clonotype turned up a few times. The V and J genes are TRBV7-9 and TRBJ2-1; the match to TRBD1 covers 7 bases. CDR1 and CDR2 (germline): SEHNR, FQNEAQ (reference sequence). The CDR3 length is 17 residues. V dropped 8 bases and J dropped 1; count of bases not matched to a gene: 14. The CDR3 coding sequence is TGTGCCAGCCTAGACCCCGACAGGGAGAAATCCTACAATGAGCAGTTCTTC. It codes for CASLDPDREKSYNEQFF.